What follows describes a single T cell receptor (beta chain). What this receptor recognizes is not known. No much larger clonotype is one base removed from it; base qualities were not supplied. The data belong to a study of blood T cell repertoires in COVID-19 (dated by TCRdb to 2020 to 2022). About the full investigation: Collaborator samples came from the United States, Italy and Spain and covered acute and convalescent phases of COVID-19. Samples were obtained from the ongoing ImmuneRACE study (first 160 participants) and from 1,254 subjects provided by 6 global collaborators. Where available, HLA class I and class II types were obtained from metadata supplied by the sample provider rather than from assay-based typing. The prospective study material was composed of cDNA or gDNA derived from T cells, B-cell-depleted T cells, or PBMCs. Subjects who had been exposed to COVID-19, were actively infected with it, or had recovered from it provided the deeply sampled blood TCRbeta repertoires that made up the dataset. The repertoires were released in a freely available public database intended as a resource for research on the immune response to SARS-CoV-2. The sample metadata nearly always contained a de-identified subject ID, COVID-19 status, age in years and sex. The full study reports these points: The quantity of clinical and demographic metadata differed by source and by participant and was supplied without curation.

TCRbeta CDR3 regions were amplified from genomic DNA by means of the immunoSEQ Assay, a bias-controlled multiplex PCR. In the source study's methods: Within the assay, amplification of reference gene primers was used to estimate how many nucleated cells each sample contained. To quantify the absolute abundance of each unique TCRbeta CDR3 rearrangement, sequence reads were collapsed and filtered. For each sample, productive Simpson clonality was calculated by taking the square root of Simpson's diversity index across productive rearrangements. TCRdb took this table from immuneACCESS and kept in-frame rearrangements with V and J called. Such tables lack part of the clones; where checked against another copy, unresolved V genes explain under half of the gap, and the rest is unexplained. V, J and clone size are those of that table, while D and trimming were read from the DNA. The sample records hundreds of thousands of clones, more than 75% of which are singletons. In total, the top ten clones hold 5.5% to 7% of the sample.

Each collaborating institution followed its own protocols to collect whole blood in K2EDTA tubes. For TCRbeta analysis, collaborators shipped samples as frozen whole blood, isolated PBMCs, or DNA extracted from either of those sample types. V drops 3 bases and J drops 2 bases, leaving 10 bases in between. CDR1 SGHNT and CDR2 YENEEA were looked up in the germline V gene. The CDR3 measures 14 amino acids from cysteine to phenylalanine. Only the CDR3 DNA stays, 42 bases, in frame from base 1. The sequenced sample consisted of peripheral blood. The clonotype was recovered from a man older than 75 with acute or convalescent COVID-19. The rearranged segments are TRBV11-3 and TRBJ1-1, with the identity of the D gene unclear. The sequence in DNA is TGTGCCAGCAGCTTGGCAGGAGGAAACACTGAAGCTTTCTTT. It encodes CASSLAGGNTEAFF.